A selection of T cell receptor beta chains follows, all from one sample in a study of cytomegalovirus exposure and HLA in healthy donors. Sequencing used immunoSEQ multiplex PCR; TCRdb keeps in-frame clones, though not all of them. The sample lists 150,000 to 200,000 clones; about 80% were seen once. Sequencing was carried out using PBMCs. Source of these receptors: a middle-aged woman in good health and CMV-seronegative. Each CDR3 is given with its conserved first and last residue. The D gene is left open where the match is weak. The listing skips clone size in some rows; elsewhere it reads once, few, many or a size class.

clone_size: .
j_call: TRBJ2-5
d_call: .
v_call: TRBV7-3
cdr3_aa: CASSLERGETQYF
cdr3_nt: TGTGCCAGCAGCTTAGAGAGGGGGGAGACCCAGTACTTC

clone_size: few
j_call: TRBJ2-7
d_call: TRBD2
v_call: TRBV5-4
cdr3_aa: CASSSPGLEGYEQYF
cdr3_nt: TGTGCCAGCAGCTCGCCGGGACTAGAGGGCTACGAGCAGTACTTC

clone_size: few
j_call: TRBJ2-7
d_call: .
v_call: TRBV9
cdr3_aa: CASSVAPPGWSSPYEQYF
cdr3_nt: TGTGCCAGCAGCGTAGCACCCCCCGGGTGGAGTTCACCCTACGAGCAGTACTTC

clone_size: .
j_call: TRBJ2-7
d_call: TRBD1
v_call: TRBV2
cdr3_aa: CASKGHGQGAYEQCF
cdr3_nt: TGTGCCAGCAAAGGCCACGGGCAGGGGGCCTACGAGCAGTGCTTC

clone_size: .
j_call: TRBJ2-1
d_call: TRBD2
v_call: TRBV27
cdr3_aa: CASRKPGLASRDNEQFF
cdr3_nt: TGTGCCAGCAGAAAACCGGGACTAGCGTCGAGAGACAATGAGCAGTTCTTC

clone_size: .
j_call: TRBJ1-1
d_call: .
v_call: TRBV5-4
cdr3_aa: CASTPRESDTEAFF
cdr3_nt: TGTGCCAGCACCCCCCGGGAATCCGACACTGAAGCTTTCTTT

clone_size: .
j_call: TRBJ2-1
d_call: .
v_call: TRBV5-1
cdr3_aa: CASSLDVMLGSYNEQFF
cdr3_nt: TGCGCCAGCAGCTTGGACGTCATGCTAGGCTCCTACAATGAGCAGTTCTTC

clone_size: .
j_call: TRBJ2-7
d_call: TRBD2
v_call: TRBV2
cdr3_aa: CASSGTSAPVVDEQYF
cdr3_nt: TGTGCCAGCAGTGGGACTAGCGCCCCGGTAGTCGACGAGCAGTACTTC

clone_size: .
j_call: TRBJ1-2
d_call: TRBD1
v_call: TRBV27
cdr3_aa: CASSLGMTGGTGYTF
cdr3_nt: TGTGCCAGCAGTTTAGGTATGACAGGGGGAACTGGCTACACCTTC

clone_size: .
j_call: TRBJ2-1
d_call: TRBD2
v_call: TRBV2
cdr3_aa: CAIDLGLAGPNEQFF
cdr3_nt: TGTGCCATCGACCTTGGACTAGCGGGACCGAATGAGCAGTTCTTC

clone_size: .
j_call: TRBJ2-7
d_call: TRBD2
v_call: TRBV28
cdr3_aa: CASSLVLGERGSYEQYF
cdr3_nt: TGTGCCAGCAGTTTAGTATTGGGGGAGCGGGGGTCCTACGAGCAGTACTTC

clone_size: few
j_call: TRBJ2-5
d_call: TRBD1
v_call: TRBV23-1
cdr3_aa: CASSRWDRGSPWETQYF
cdr3_nt: TGCGCCAGCAGTCGGTGGGACAGGGGGTCACCTTGGGAGACCCAGTACTTC

clone_size: .
j_call: TRBJ2-2
d_call: .
v_call: TRBV29-1
cdr3_aa: CSALTGELFF
cdr3_nt: TGCAGCGCCCTCACCGGGGAGCTGTTTTTT

clone_size: .
j_call: TRBJ1-3
d_call: TRBD1
v_call: TRBV11-3
cdr3_aa: CASSTRTGISGNTIYF
cdr3_nt: TGTGCCAGCAGCACCCGGACAGGGATCTCTGGAAACACCATATATTTT

clone_size: .
j_call: TRBJ2-1
d_call: TRBD2
v_call: TRBV7-8
cdr3_aa: CASSLARGSGRADYNEQFF
cdr3_nt: TGTGCCAGCAGCTTAGCGAGGGGTAGCGGGAGGGCGGATTACAATGAGCAGTTCTTC

clone_size: .
j_call: TRBJ2-1
d_call: .
v_call: TRBV7-3
cdr3_aa: CASSSYLADEQFF
cdr3_nt: TGTGCCAGCAGCTCCTACCTAGCCGATGAGCAGTTCTTC

clone_size: .
j_call: TRBJ2-3
d_call: .
v_call: TRBV6-5
cdr3_aa: CASRREPGSDTQYF
cdr3_nt: TGTGCCAGCCGGCGGGAACCGGGATCAGATACGCAGTATTTT

clone_size: .
j_call: TRBJ1-5
d_call: .
v_call: TRBV6-5
cdr3_aa: CASAGASESNQPQHF
cdr3_nt: TGTGCCAGCGCTGGGGCCTCTGAGAGCAATCAGCCCCAGCATTTT

clone_size: .
j_call: TRBJ2-7
d_call: TRBD2
v_call: TRBV6-5
cdr3_aa: CASTPGRGTSYEQYF
cdr3_nt: TGTGCCAGCACCCCAGGGAGGGGAACGTCCTACGAGCAGTACTTC

clone_size: once
j_call: TRBJ2-1
d_call: TRBD2
v_call: TRBV30
cdr3_aa: CAWSGGLGNEQFF
cdr3_nt: TGTGCCTGGAGTGGCGGACTAGGTAATGAGCAGTTCTTC

clone_size: .
j_call: TRBJ2-7
d_call: .
v_call: TRBV5-8
cdr3_aa: CASSLERVEQYF
cdr3_nt: TGTGCCAGCAGCTTGGAGAGGGTCGAGCAGTACTTC

clone_size: .
j_call: TRBJ1-3
d_call: .
v_call: TRBV9
cdr3_aa: CASSHELKRTIYF
cdr3_nt: TGTGCCAGCAGTCATGAACTCAAACGCACCATATATTTT

clone_size: few
j_call: TRBJ1-1
d_call: TRBD1
v_call: TRBV14
cdr3_aa: CASSNRGKGTEAFF
cdr3_nt: TGTGCCAGCAGCAACAGGGGAAAGGGCACTGAAGCTTTCTTT

clone_size: .
j_call: TRBJ2-1
d_call: TRBD2
v_call: TRBV6-6
cdr3_aa: CASSNLAGAGEQFF
cdr3_nt: TGTGCCAGCAGTAATCTAGCGGGAGCAGGGGAGCAGTTCTTC

clone_size: .
j_call: TRBJ1-2
d_call: TRBD1
v_call: TRBV9
cdr3_aa: CASSPTGQGTVAYGYTF
cdr3_nt: TGTGCCAGCAGCCCCACGGGACAGGGTACGGTAGCCTATGGCTACACCTTC

clone_size: .
j_call: TRBJ2-7
d_call: .
v_call: TRBV5-1
cdr3_aa: CASSLVGLGPSSYEQYF
cdr3_nt: TGCGCCAGCAGCTTGGTAGGTTTGGGCCCGAGCTCCTACGAGCAGTACTTC

clone_size: .
j_call: TRBJ2-3
d_call: .
v_call: TRBV6-5
cdr3_aa: CASSYSRGADTQYF
cdr3_nt: TGTGCCAGCAGTTACTCGAGAGGCGCGGATACGCAGTATTTT

clone_size: few
j_call: TRBJ2-3
d_call: TRBD1
v_call: TRBV5-1
cdr3_aa: CASSLSGQTDTQYF
cdr3_nt: TGCGCCAGCAGCTTGTCGGGACAGACAGATACGCAGTATTTT

clone_size: .
j_call: TRBJ1-4
d_call: TRBD1
v_call: TRBV5-4
cdr3_aa: CASSPDRGVDGKLFF
cdr3_nt: TGTGCCAGCAGCCCGGACAGGGGAGTGGATGGAAAACTGTTTTTT

clone_size: .
j_call: TRBJ2-1
d_call: TRBD2
v_call: TRBV19
cdr3_aa: CASSIQIAGEQFF
cdr3_nt: TGTGCCAGTAGTATACAAATAGCGGGGGAGCAGTTCTTC

clone_size: few
j_call: TRBJ1-5
d_call: .
v_call: TRBV21-1
cdr3_aa: CASSKAREGRFQPQHF
cdr3_nt: TGTGCCAGCAGCAAAGCCCGGGAGGGGAGATTTCAGCCCCAGCATTTT

clone_size: .
j_call: TRBJ2-5
d_call: .
v_call: TRBV9
cdr3_aa: CASSLQGFKETQYF
cdr3_nt: TGTGCCAGCAGCCTTCAGGGGTTCAAAGAGACCCAGTACTTC

clone_size: .
j_call: TRBJ2-7
d_call: .
v_call: TRBV7-6
cdr3_aa: CASSLALAAVGDEQYF
cdr3_nt: TGTGCCAGCAGCTTAGCTCTCGCGGCGGTCGGGGACGAGCAGTACTTC

clone_size: few
j_call: TRBJ1-1
d_call: .
v_call: TRBV28
cdr3_aa: CASPATTGEAFF
cdr3_nt: TGTGCGTCTCCTGCGACGACGGGAGAAGCTTTCTTT

clone_size: .
j_call: TRBJ1-4
d_call: TRBD1
v_call: TRBV30
cdr3_aa: CAWSAGGSGEKLFF
cdr3_nt: TGTGCCTGGAGCGCAGGGGGCAGCGGTGAAAAACTGTTTTTT

clone_size: .
j_call: TRBJ2-1
d_call: TRBD2
v_call: TRBV5-1
cdr3_aa: CASSLVGGDEQFF
cdr3_nt: TGCGCCAGCAGCTTGGTGGGGGGGGATGAGCAGTTCTTC

clone_size: .
j_call: TRBJ2-7
d_call: .
v_call: TRBV18
cdr3_aa: CASSPSREDTHF
cdr3_nt: TGTGCCAGCTCACCATCCCGTGAGGACACGCACTTC

clone_size: once
j_call: TRBJ1-2
d_call: .
v_call: TRBV6-5
cdr3_aa: CASSPLTGYGYTF
cdr3_nt: TGTGCCAGCAGCCCTCTTACCGGCTATGGCTACACCTTC

clone_size: once
j_call: TRBJ2-3
d_call: .
v_call: TRBV28
cdr3_aa: CASSLRGGYTQYF
cdr3_nt: TGTGCCAGCAGTTTACGCGGAGGGTATACGCAGTATTTT

clone_size: .
j_call: TRBJ2-5
d_call: TRBD1
v_call: TRBV9
cdr3_aa: CASSGPRVDRGRETQYF
cdr3_nt: TGTGCCAGCAGCGGGCCTAGGGTAGACAGGGGTCGGGAGACCCAGTACTTC

clone_size: .
j_call: TRBJ2-7
d_call: .
v_call: TRBV4-2
cdr3_aa: CASSQPPGGGTRYEQYF
cdr3_nt: TGTGCCAGCAGCCAGCCGCCAGGGGGAGGAACGAGGTACGAGCAGTACTTC

clone_size: .
j_call: TRBJ2-5
d_call: TRBD1
v_call: TRBV5-1
cdr3_aa: CASSLSLGGVSPIPQETQYF
cdr3_nt: TGCGCCAGCAGCTTGTCATTAGGGGGCGTCTCGCCTATACCTCAAGAGACCCAGTACTTC

clone_size: once
j_call: TRBJ1-1
d_call: TRBD1
v_call: TRBV12-5
cdr3_aa: CASGLRGTVNTEAFF
cdr3_nt: TGTGCTAGTGGTTTGAGGGGGACAGTGAACACTGAAGCTTTCTTT

clone_size: few
j_call: TRBJ2-7
d_call: .
v_call: TRBV6-1
cdr3_aa: CASSDPQRISYEQYF
cdr3_nt: TGTGCCAGCAGTGATCCTCAGCGGATCTCCTACGAGCAGTACTTC

clone_size: .
j_call: TRBJ1-2
d_call: TRBD1
v_call: TRBV27
cdr3_aa: CASSHGQGAGGYTF
cdr3_nt: TGTGCCAGCAGTCACGGACAGGGGGCGGGTGGCTACACCTTC